The 22 T cell receptor beta chains below were found in one sample sequenced in a study of shared clonotypes between healthy human individuals. Libraries were prepared by immunoSEQ multiplex PCR; TCRdb keeps only in-frame clonotypes and omits some of them. The repertoire holds 1,100,000 or so clones, around 78% seen once, with around 0.47% in the top ten. Sequenced input: memory CD4+ T cells from PBMCs. Subset reported: CD45RA-negative fraction. These receptors all come from a man between 18 and 29 years old in good health. Some clones in this sample may be carry-over from other donors' samples.

The chain is built from TRBV6-5 and TRBJ1-2, with D possibly being TRBD1 (5 bases). The CDR3 loop spans 14 amino acids. The germline V gene encodes CDR1 MNHEY and CDR2 SVGAGI. V was pared by 4 bases and J by 6 bases, with 15 bases between. The CDR3 DNA is TGTGCCAGCAGTTTCAGGGACGGATTAGATGGCTACACCTTC. It encodes CASSFRDGLDGYTF.

J is TRBJ2-7 and V is TRBV14, with TRBD2 as a possible D gene (7 bases). This CDR3 spans 14 amino acids. CDR1 SGHDN and CDR2 FVKESK come from the germline V gene. V was cut by 3 bases and J by 5 bases, with 14 bases left in between. CDR3 in amino acids: CASSQIWGGHEQYF. The DNA of the CDR3 is TGTGCCAGCAGCCAGATCTGGGGGGGGCACGAGCAGTACTTC.

This clone was seen only a few times. The rearrangement links TRBV5-1 to TRBJ2-5, with TRBD1 matching 8 bases. The CDR3 covers 15 residues. In germline, CDR1 is SGHRS, CDR2 YFSETQ. J gave up 2 bases and V 5 bases, and 8 bases lay outside the gene matches. In DNA form, the CDR3 reads TGCGCCAGCAGTCAGAGGACAGGGCCTCAAGAGACCCAGTACTTC. The encoded protein is CASSQRTGPQETQYF.

The chain links TRBV4-2 to TRBJ2-5; unclear D gene. From germline, CDR1 is LGHNA and CDR2 YNFKEQ. The CDR3 loop spans 13 amino acids. The V end lost 2 bases, the J end lost 5 bases, and 9 bases lay between the germline ends. CDR3 sequence: CASSQNPWETQYF. The CDR3, as DNA: TGTGCCAGCAGCCAAAACCCTTGGGAGACCCAGTACTTC.

Details on this clone: This same CDR3 is encoded by further DNA sequences in the sample. The chain combines TRBV28 with TRBJ1-2; D is unclear. This CDR3 spans 12 amino acids. Germline V gene data show CDR1 as MDHEN and CDR2 as SYDVKM. V shed 2 bases and J shed 5 bases, with 6 bases lying between them. In DNA, the CDR3 is TGTGCCAGCAGTTTACGGGTTTATGGCTACACCTTC. Amino acids: CASSLRVYGYTF.

This chain connects TRBV6-6 to TRBJ1-2; D not certain. Germline-derived CDR1 and CDR2 are MNHNY and SVGAGI (reference sequence). Trimming cost V 2 bases and J 0 bases, with 13 bases left between them. This CDR3 has 16 amino acids. The CDR3 loop reads CASSYTPSTANYGYTF. The DNA of the CDR3 is TGTGCCAGCAGTTACACCCCTTCGACGGCTAACTATGGCTACACCTTC.

V gene TRBV7-9 combines with J gene TRBJ2-1, with TRBD2 matching over 8 bases. CDR1 and CDR2 (germline): SEHNR, FQNEAQ (reference sequence). The trim removed 4 bases at V and 15 bases at J, leaving 11 bases unmatched. This CDR3 spans 13 amino acids. Here the CDR3 DNA reads TGTGCCAGCAGCTCTGCCCCCGGGACTAGTGGGTTCTTC. Translation gives CASSSAPGTSGFF.

This chain connects TRBV19 to TRBJ2-7, with 8 nucleotides matching TRBD1. The CDR3 length is 16 residues. CDR1 LNHDA and CDR2 SQIVND come from the germline V gene (reference sequence). V trimming: 4 bases; J trimming: 6 bases; junction bases outside the gene matches: 14. The CDR3 spells CASSTLPGDRGGEQYF. The CDR3 DNA reads TGTGCCAGTAGTACCCTCCCGGGTGACAGGGGTGGCGAGCAGTACTTC.

J is TRBJ1-1 and V is TRBV30, with a possible D match to TRBD1 (5 bases). Per germline, CDR1 GTSNPN and CDR2 SVGIG (reference sequence). This CDR3 is 14 amino acids long. The germline V and J ends were trimmed by 5 bases and 3 bases, with 16 bases remaining between them. The DNA of the CDR3 is TGTGCCTGGGAGAGGGGACCGGGGGACACTGAAGCTTTCTTT. Amino acid sequence: CAWERGPGDTEAFF.

The chain is built from TRBV5-5 and TRBJ1-1; weak D call: TRBD1 (6 bases). The CDR3 contains 15 residues. The germline V gene encodes CDR1 SGHKS and CDR2 YYEKEE (reference sequence). The germline V and J ends were trimmed by 2 bases and 1 base, with 12 bases remaining between them. The CDR3 spells CASSFRGATNTEAFF. The CDR3, as DNA: TGTGCCAGCAGCTTCCGGGGGGCGACGAACACTGAAGCTTTCTTT.

The genes are TRBV5-4 and TRBJ2-7; D call uncertain. This CDR3 has 15 amino acids. Germline assignment: CDR1 SGHNT and CDR2 YYREEE (reference sequence). Trimming removed 2 bases from V and 3 bases from J, with 15 bases in between. CDR3 bases: TGTGCCAGCAGCTTCGTCGCACAAGGTGGCTACGAGCAGTACTTC. Translated, it gives CASSFVAQGGYEQYF.

The V and J genes are TRBV30 and TRBJ1-2; D ambiguous. The CDR3 extends over 12 amino acids. Deletions cut 3 bases from V and 8 bases from J, with 13 bases between. CDR1 and CDR2 (germline): GTSNPN, SVGIG (reference sequence). CDR3 protein: CAWSVGKEGYTF. The CDR3 nucleotides are TGTGCCTGGAGCGTCGGCAAGGAAGGCTACACCTTC.

This rearrangement joins TRBV29-1 to TRBJ2-3; 7 bases are a match to TRBD1. The CDR3 is 13 residues long. Germline trimming cut 3 bases from V and 6 bases from J; bases unmatched to any gene: 6. Looked up from germline, CDR1 is SQVTM and CDR2 is ANQGSEA. CDR3 coding DNA: TGCAGCGTTGAGGGACAGCATGCGGATACGCAGTATTTT. Protein sequence: CSVEGQHADTQYF.

In DNA, the CDR3 is TGTGCCAGCTCACCACAGGGACAGTTGGGCCCCTATGGCTACACCTTC. This gives the protein CASSPQGQLGPYGYTF. The chain has TRBV18 and TRBJ1-2, with 7 bases fitting TRBD1. The CDR3 is 16 amino acids. CDR1 is KGHSH, CDR2 LQKENI, per germline. The V gene end was trimmed by 1 base and the J gene end by 4 bases; junction bases not matched to a gene: 9. Looking up the rest from reference TRBV18 and TRBJ1-2 gives the full variable domain: NAGVMQNPRHLVRRRGQEARLRCSPMKGHSHVYWYRQLPEEGLKFMVYLQKENIIDESGMPKERFSAEFPKEGPSILRIQQVVRGDSAAYFCASSPQGQLGPYGYTFGSGTRLTVV.

Comment on this clone: Additional DNA sequences in this sample encode the identical CDR3. J is TRBJ1-2 and V is TRBV28, with unresolved D. This CDR3 region has 13 residues. V was pared by 6 bases and J by 2 bases, with 10 bases between. The germline V gene has CDR1 MDHEN and CDR2 SYDVKM. The CDR3 region is CASSPPGNYGYTF. Here the CDR3 DNA reads TGTGCCAGCAGCCCCCCCGGGAACTATGGCTACACCTTC.

The J gene is TRBJ2-2, the V gene TRBV11-2; possible D gene TRBD2, 5 bases. V lost 5 bases to trimming and J lost 4 bases, with 17 bases between them. Looked up from germline, CDR1 is SGHAT and CDR2 is FQNNGV. The CDR3 runs to 16 residues. CDR3 amino acids: CASSDLAGRITGELFF. The DNA for the CDR3 is TGTGCCAGCAGCGACCTCGCGGGCAGGATCACCGGGGAGCTGTTTTTT.

The rearrangement links TRBV18 to TRBJ1-1, with TRBD1 as a possible D gene (5 bases). The V end was cut by 3 bases, the J end by 3 bases, with 17 bases between. Germline CDR1 KGHSH, CDR2 LQKENI. The CDR3 is made up of 16 amino acids. In DNA form, the CDR3 reads TGTGCCAGCTCACCGTCGTCCGGGGACTGGGACACTGAAGCTTTCTTT. This encodes CASSPSSGDWDTEAFF.

V gene TRBV29-1 combines with J gene TRBJ1-5; the D is unclear. V gave up 2 bases and J gave up 3 bases, with 8 bases separating them. CDR1 is SQVTM and CDR2 is ANQGSEA in the germline V gene. The CDR3 extends over 13 amino acids. In DNA, the CDR3 is TGCAGCGTTGAATCCGGGGTCAATCAGCCCCAGCATTTT. Translating gives CSVESGVNQPQHF.

The genes are TRBV7-2 and TRBJ2-1; tentative D call: TRBD2 (5 bases). Germline V gene lookup returns CDR1 SGHTA and CDR2 FQGNSA. The CDR3 totals 12 residues. V lost 2 bases, J lost 11 bases, and 10 bases lay in between. CDR3 in DNA: TGTGCCAGCAGCTTACGAGGGCGGCAGCAGTTCTTC. This codes for CASSLRGRQQFF.

The rearrangement links TRBV19 to TRBJ2-1; 9 positions agree with TRBD2. Per germline, CDR1 LNHDA and CDR2 SQIVND (reference sequence). CDR3 length: 16 residues. The V segment lost 4 bases and the J segment 8 bases; nucleotides outside the gene matches: 12. This chain's CDR3 is CASSSGLAGKFDEQFF. For the CDR3, the DNA is TGTGCCAGTAGTAGCGGCCTAGCGGGAAAATTCGATGAGCAGTTCTTC.

The chain employs TRBV30 and TRBJ2-6; D is ambiguous. This CDR3 has 15 amino acids. Germline V gene sequence: CDR1 GTSNPN, CDR2 SVGIG (reference sequence). The V end lost 3 bases, the J end lost 1 base, and 10 bases lay between the germline ends. The CDR3 nucleotides read TGTGCCTGGAGGTCTTTGGGATCTGGGGCCAACGTCCTGACTTTC. This encodes CAWRSLGSGANVLTF.

The chain combines TRBV4-3 with TRBJ1-2; no definite D call. In germline, CDR1 is LGHNA, CDR2 YSLEER. This CDR3 has 11 amino acids. V was clipped by 2 bases and J by 11 bases, with 9 bases between them. CDR3 coding DNA: TGCGCCAGCAGCCAACTGGGTTGGTACACCTTC. Residues: CASSQLGWYTF.